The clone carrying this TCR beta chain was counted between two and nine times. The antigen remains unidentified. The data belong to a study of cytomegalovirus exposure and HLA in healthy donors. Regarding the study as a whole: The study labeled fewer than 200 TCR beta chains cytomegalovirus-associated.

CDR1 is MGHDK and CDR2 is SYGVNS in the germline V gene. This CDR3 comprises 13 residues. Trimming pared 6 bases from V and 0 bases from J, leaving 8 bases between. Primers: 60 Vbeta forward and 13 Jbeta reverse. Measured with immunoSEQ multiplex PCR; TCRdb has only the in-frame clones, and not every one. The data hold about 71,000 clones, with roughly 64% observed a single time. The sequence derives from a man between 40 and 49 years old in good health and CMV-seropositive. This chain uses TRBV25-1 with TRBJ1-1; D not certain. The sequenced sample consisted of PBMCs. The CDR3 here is CASRGLLNTEAFF. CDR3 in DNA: TGTGCCAGCAGGGGCCTCCTGAACACTGAAGCTTTCTTT.